This TCR beta chain was found in a study of OX40 agonist ivuxolimab in advanced cancers. Study findings and constraints: More expanded clones were found, on average, in CD8+ than in CD4+ T cells.

It was autoimmune disease history or systemic immunosuppression that excluded patients. Clones were read by immunoSEQ multiplex PCR, and TCRdb kept only the in-frame ones, dropping some. The data contain thousands of clones, over 60% of them singletons. Note on this clone: The antigen is not known.

Per germline, CDR1 SGHDT and CDR2 YYEEEE. V dropped 0 bases and J dropped 0 bases, with 8 bases sitting between them. The CDR3 contains 15 residues. Sequenced here: CD4+ or CD8+ T cells sorted from blood, sampled in a trial of the OX40 agonist ivuxolimab. The sequence derives from an adult with an advanced solid tumor such as melanoma, head and neck, liver or kidney cancer. This chain joins TRBV5-6 and TRBJ2-3; D is ambiguous. In nucleotides, the CDR3 is TGTGCCAGCAGCTTGGTCCCCAGGAGCACAGATACGCAGTATTTT. This codes for CASSLVPRSTDTQYF.